This paragraph covers one TCR beta chain sequence. Using immunoSEQ multiplex PCR, the repertoire was profiled, and TCRdb retains in-frame clones only, with some absent. The sample has 60,000 to 70,000 clones, about 76% seen once. This sample was included in a study of memory CD4+ T cells and cytomegalovirus serostatus. The length of the CDR3 is 16 residues. V gave up 2 bases and J gave up 4 bases, with 15 bases separating them. CDR1 is MNHNY, CDR2 SVGAGI, per germline (reference sequence). The sort gate was single viable CD3+CD4+CD8-CD45RO+ cells for memory CD4+ T cells. This TCR derives from an adult in good health and CMV-seropositive. The V and J genes are TRBV6-6 and TRBJ1-5; tentatively, D is TRBD1 (6 bases). Sample: memory CD4+ T cells from blood. CDR3 in amino acids: CASSYPETGPNQPQHF. The CDR3 region has the DNA TGTGCCAGCAGTTACCCGGAGACAGGCCCTAATCAGCCCCAGCATTTT.